The 4 T cell receptor beta chains below come from one sample, sequenced in a study of OX40 agonist ivuxolimab in advanced cancers. The repertoire was sequenced with immunoSEQ multiplex PCR; TCRdb's copy has only in-frame clones and lacks some. The sample yields around 100,000 clones, around 91% seen once. The source was CD4+ or CD8+ T cells sorted from blood, collected in a trial of the OX40 agonist ivuxolimab. These receptors came from an adult with an advanced solid tumor such as melanoma, head and neck, liver or kidney cancer.

The genes are TRBV5-4 and TRBJ2-5; D assignment may be TRBD1 or TRBD2 (5 bases each). The CDR3 runs to 14 residues. Germline lookup yields CDR1 SGHNT and CDR2 YYREEE (reference sequence). Trimming removed 1 base from V and 4 bases from J, with 11 bases in between. CDR3 in amino acids: CASSLSWGRETQYF. CDR3 DNA sequence: TGTGCCAGCAGCTTGTCGTGGGGACGAGAGACCCAGTACTTC.

The chain uses TRBV11-2 and TRBJ2-1; 7 positions agree with TRBD2. Trimming cost V 1 base and J 4 bases; bases outside gene matches: 4. There are 15 residues in the CDR3. Germline CDR1 reads SGHAT; CDR2 reads FQNNGV. The CDR3 DNA sequence: TGTGCCAGCAGCTTAGGGACTAGTGGATACAATGAGCAGTTCTTC. It yields the protein CASSLGTSGYNEQFF.

The V gene is TRBV9, the J gene TRBJ2-3; D gene ambiguous. Germline lookup yields CDR1 SGDLS and CDR2 YYNGEE. This CDR3 has 14 amino acids. The V gene lost 0 bases and the J gene lost 1 base, with 6 bases spanning the gap. The CDR3, as DNA: TGTGCCAGCAGCGTAGCTGCGGGCACAGATACGCAGTATTTT. It is translated as CASSVAAGTDTQYF. The entire variable domain, with the rest obtained from reference TRBV9 and TRBJ2-3, is as follows: DSGVTQTPKHLITATGQRVTLRCSPRSGDLSVYWYQQSLDQGLQFLIQYYNGEERAKGNILERFSAQQFPDLHSELNLSSLELGDSALYFCASSVAAGTDTQYFGPGTRLTVL.

This sequence joins TRBV21-1 and TRBJ2-3. TRBV21-1 is marked as a pseudogene. There are 15 residues in the CDR3. CDR3 sequence reads: CASSKVSGTGGAQYF. The CDR3, as DNA: TGTGCCAGCAGCAAAGTCAGTGGGACCGGAGGTGCGCAGTATTTT.